Detailed here is one T cell receptor beta chain. Its antigen is not known. Data came from immunoSEQ multiplex PCR; TCRdb stores just in-frame clones and leaves some out. This sample has around 45,000 clones, with around 78% found just once. The entry originates in a study of vaccination effects on CD4 cells after COVID-19. CDR1 and CDR2 from the germline V gene are LNHDA and SQIVND (reference sequence). This CDR3 is 14 amino acids long. The V gene lost 5 bases and the J gene lost 2 bases, with 9 bases spanning the gap. Sequencing was preceded by expansion of antigen-specific CD4+ T cells with viral peptide pools in the ViraFEST assay. Isolation of CD4+ T cells took place after around 10 days of culture. The vaccine recipients had no prior SARS-CoV-2 infection, with negative nucleocapsid antibodies. Half-medium replacement with IL-2 medium occurred on days 3 and 7.

Source: CD4+ T cells from PBMCs cultured with SARS-CoV-2 spike peptides, taken before COVID-19 vaccination. This clonotype was sampled from a human donor who received a COVID-19 vaccine. J is TRBJ1-4 and V is TRBV19; TRBD1 is a possible D gene (5 bases). The CDR3 loop is CASSGGVTNEKLFF. CDR3 DNA sequence: TGTGCCAGTAGTGGAGGGGTGACTAATGAAAAACTGTTTTTT.